A selection of T cell receptor beta chains follows, all from one sample in a study of blood T cell repertoires in COVID-19. Libraries were prepared by immunoSEQ multiplex PCR; TCRdb keeps only in-frame clonotypes and omits some of them. The data show over 200,000 clones, with 92% seen just once and around 0.85% held by the top ten. Sample: peripheral blood. The receptors originated from a man in his 60s with COVID-19, enrolled during active disease. The CDR3 runs from the conserved cysteine through the conserved F or W. The order of the fields is clone size, J gene, V gene, D gene, CDR3 protein, CDR3 DNA. The D gene is left open where the match is weak. Size is stated for part of the rows, as once, few or many counts, or as a class when the clone is expanded.

- TRBJ2-6 TRBV19 - CASSIALSGANVLTF TGTGCCAGTAGTATAGCTCTCTCTGGGGCCAACGTCCTGACTTTC
- TRBJ2-1 TRBV29-1 - CSVEKRGNEQFF TGCAGCGTTGAAAAACGGGGCAATGAGCAGTTCTTC
- TRBJ1-2 TRBV19 TRBD1 CASSTGTENGYTF TGTGCCAGTAGTACCGGGACAGAAAATGGCTACACCTTC
- TRBJ1-5 TRBV6-1 - CASSEAGVSNQPQHF TGTGCCAGCAGTGAAGCCGGGGTTAGCAATCAGCCCCAGCATTTT
- TRBJ2-2 TRBV5-4 TRBD2 CASSLAGASGVNTGELFF TGTGCCAGCAGCTTGGCCGGCGCTAGCGGGGTTAACACCGGGGAGCTGTTTTTT
- TRBJ1-3 TRBV5-1 - CASSLTTDSGNTIYF TGCGCCAGCAGCCTGACTACTGACTCTGGAAACACCATATATTTT
- TRBJ2-7 TRBV12-3/TRBV12-4 TRBD2 CASSASGRGEQYF TGTGCCAGCAGTGCCAGCGGGAGGGGCGAGCAGTACTTC
- TRBJ2-7 TRBV3-1/TRBV3-2 - CASSVGGEQYF TGTGCCAGCAGTGTGGGGGGCGAGCAGTACTTC
few TRBJ1-2 TRBV28 - CASSLTPRTGGYTF TGTGCCAGCAGTTTAACCCCTAGGACGGGAGGCTACACCTTC
once TRBJ2-1 TRBV28 - CASSLSSQHKQFF TGTGCCAGCAGTTTATCGTCACAGCACAAGCAGTTCTTC
- TRBJ2-7 TRBV11-2 - CASSQKQYTGEQYF TGTGCCAGCAGCCAGAAGCAGTATACGGGCGAGCAGTACTTC
- TRBJ2-1 TRBV6-5 TRBD1 CASSSDRGSYNEQFF TGTGCCAGCAGCTCCGACAGGGGGTCCTACAATGAGCAGTTCTTC
- TRBJ1-6 TRBV25-1 - CASSEVGGPLHF TGTGCCAGCAGTGAGGTGGGGGGACCCCTCCACTTT
- TRBJ2-7 TRBV18 TRBD2 CASSPGLAGGPRSYEQYF TGTGCCAGCTCACCTGGACTAGCGGGAGGGCCGCGGTCCTACGAGCAGTACTTC
- TRBJ2-7 TRBV27 - CASSLSGYSSYEQYF TGTGCCAGCAGTTTATCGGGCTACAGCTCCTACGAGCAGTACTTC
- TRBJ2-1 TRBV5-1 - CASSLEALLQGSSYNEQFF TGCGCCAGCAGCTTGGAGGCCCTTCTCCAGGGGAGCTCCTACAATGAGCAGTTCTTC
once TRBJ2-7 TRBV19 TRBD1 CASRNGQGAREQYF TGTGCCAGTAGAAACGGACAGGGGGCGCGGGAGCAGTACTTC
- TRBJ2-7 TRBV7-2 TRBD1 CASSLGNTGVQGEQYF TGTGCCAGCAGCTTAGGGAATACAGGGGTTCAGGGCGAGCAGTACTTC
- TRBJ1-4 TRBV28 - CASRAPTTNEKLFF TGTGCCAGCAGAGCCCCCACAACTAATGAAAAACTGTTTTTT
- TRBJ2-5 TRBV21-1 - CASSKHLPVYQETQYF TGTGCCAGCAGCAAACATTTGCCGGTGTACCAAGAGACCCAGTACTTC
- TRBJ2-1 TRBV6-5 TRBD2 CASRRTSGNEQFF TGTGCCAGCAGGAGGACTAGCGGCAATGAGCAGTTCTTC
- TRBJ1-4 TRBV4-2 TRBD1 CASSPPTGGRNEKLFF TGTGCCAGCAGCCCACCGACAGGGGGTAGGAATGAAAAACTGTTTTTT
- TRBJ2-7 TRBV13 TRBD2 CASSMGLGEVEQYF TGTGCCAGCAGCATGGGACTAGGAGAGGTCGAGCAGTACTTC
- TRBJ1-2 TRBV18 - CASSRRREEYGYTF TGTGCCAGCTCACGGCGCAGGGAGGAATATGGCTACACCTTC
- TRBJ2-1 TRBV5-1 - CASSGGLGNEQFF TGCGCCAGCTCCGGAGGGCTGGGAAATGAGCAGTTCTTC
- TRBJ2-2 TRBV5-1 - CASSFLLDRRALRGTGELFF TGCGCCAGCAGCTTTCTCCTGGACAGGAGGGCCTTGAGGGGGACCGGGGAGCTGTTTTTT
- TRBJ2-3 TRBV27 - CASRRSRDKTDTQYF TGTGCCAGCAGAAGATCCAGGGATAAGACAGATACGCAGTATTTT
- TRBJ1-2 TRBV11-2 TRBD1 CASSPTGTGHYGYTF TGTGCCAGCAGCCCAACCGGGACAGGGCACTATGGCTACACCTTC
- TRBJ1-4 TRBV18 - CASSLLGQEKLFF TGTGCCAGCTCACTCCTTGGACAGGAAAAACTGTTTTTT
- TRBJ1-6 TRBV25-1 TRBD1 CASSRDSENSPLHF TGTGCCAGCAGTAGGGACAGCGAAAATTCACCCCTCCACTTT
- TRBJ2-7 TRBV27 - CASSRGGGQYF TGTGCCAGCAGCCGAGGGGGGGGCCAGTACTTC
few TRBJ1-4 TRBV6-5 - CASRLQGGEKLFF TGTGCCAGCCGACTGCAAGGGGGTGAAAAACTGTTTTTT
- TRBJ2-7 TRBV5-1 TRBD1 CASSLAGQGRHEQYF TGCGCCAGCAGCTTGGCCGGACAGGGACGGCACGAGCAGTACTTC
- TRBJ2-3 TRBV4-3 - CASSQDARTYDTQYF TGCGCCAGCAGCCAAGATGCGCGCACCTACGATACGCAGTATTTT
once TRBJ1-2 TRBV6-5 TRBD1 CASRGPGQGMGYTF TGTGCCAGCAGGGGTCCGGGACAGGGGATGGGCTACACCTTC
- TRBJ2-7 TRBV27 TRBD2 CASSAAGLVAEQYF TGTGCCAGCAGTGCCGCCGGACTAGTTGCCGAGCAGTACTTC
- TRBJ2-2 TRBV7-9 TRBD1 CASSETGDGELFF TGTGCCAGCAGCGAGACAGGGGACGGGGAGCTGTTTTTT
few TRBJ1-5 TRBV10-3 TRBD1 CAIGTGDQPQHF TGTGCCATCGGGACAGGCGATCAGCCCCAGCATTTT
once TRBJ2-3 TRBV3-1/TRBV3-2 - CASSQTLVADTQYF TGTGCCAGCAGCCAAACCCTAGTGGCAGATACGCAGTATTTT
- TRBJ1-1 TRBV2 - CASAPRGSTEAFF TGTGCCAGCGCCCCCCGGGGGAGCACTGAAGCTTTCTTT